This TCR beta chain comes out of a study of cytotoxic CD8 clonotypes in ibrutinib-treated CLL. Overall study: Partial responses numbered roughly 25 and complete responses 2; after a median around 68 months, about 14 stayed remitted and 12 progressed.

TCRdb keeps only in-frame clones here, not all; method: immunoSEQ multiplex PCR. The repertoire holds 200,000 to 250,000 clones, with approximately 75% as singletons. Looked up from germline, CDR1 is MNHEY and CDR2 is SVGAGI. V dropped 2 bases and J dropped 9; count of bases not matched to a gene: 7. The CDR3 spans 14 residues. This rearrangement joins TRBV6-5 to TRBJ2-1; TRBD2 matches 7 bases. The TCR originated in a human donor with chronic lymphocytic leukemia. This sample comprised PBMCs, obtained after 12 months of ibrutinib treatment. The CDR3 nucleotides are TGTGCCAGCAGTTACGGGCTAGCTAGCGGTGAGCAGTTCTTC. Translating it yields CASSYGLASGEQFF.